This paragraph reports one T cell receptor (beta chain). An equimolar mix of two oligonucleotides served as the beta constant-region primer for TRBC1 and TRBC2. A 12-nucleotide UMI and the SP2 primer were added to the cDNA 3' end by oligonucleotide ligation. Using its own MiXCR run on the UMI-ligation and nested PCR reads, TCRdb lists one record per CDR3 protein. The sample carries over 75,000 distinct CDR3 sequences, roughly 14% recorded once. Trimming left V 2 bases short and J 0 bases short, with 6 bases between. Looked up from germline, CDR1 is SGHNT and CDR2 is YYREEE (reference sequence). This CDR3 region has 14 residues. This entry is derived from a study of naive and memory T cell subsets.

This receptor was taken from a human donor in good health. J is TRBJ2-4 and V is TRBV5-4; unclear D gene. The sequencing sample was made of central memory CD4+ T cells from blood. The CDR3 reads CASSLWVAKNIQYF. The CDR3 DNA reads as TGTGCCAGCAGCTTATGGGTAGCCAAAAACATTCAGTACTTC.